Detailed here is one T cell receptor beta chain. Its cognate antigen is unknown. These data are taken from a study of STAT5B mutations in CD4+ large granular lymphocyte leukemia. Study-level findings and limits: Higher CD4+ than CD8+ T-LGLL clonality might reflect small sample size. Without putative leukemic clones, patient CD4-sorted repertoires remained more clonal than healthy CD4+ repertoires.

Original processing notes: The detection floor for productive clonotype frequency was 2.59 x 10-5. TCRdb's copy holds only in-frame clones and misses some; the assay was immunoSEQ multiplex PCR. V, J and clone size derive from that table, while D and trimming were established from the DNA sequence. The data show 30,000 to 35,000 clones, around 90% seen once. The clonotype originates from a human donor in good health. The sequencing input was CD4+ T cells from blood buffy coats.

The CDR3, as DNA: TGTGCCAGCAGCCAAGATCATGGGGTCTCCTACGAGCAGTACTTC. Translated, it gives CASSQDHGVSYEQYF. The rearrangement uses TRBV4-2 and TRBJ2-7; D gene ambiguous. Germline values: CDR1 LGHNA, CDR2 YNFKEQ. The length of the CDR3 is 15 residues. V lost 0 bases, J lost 0 bases, and 9 bases lay in between.